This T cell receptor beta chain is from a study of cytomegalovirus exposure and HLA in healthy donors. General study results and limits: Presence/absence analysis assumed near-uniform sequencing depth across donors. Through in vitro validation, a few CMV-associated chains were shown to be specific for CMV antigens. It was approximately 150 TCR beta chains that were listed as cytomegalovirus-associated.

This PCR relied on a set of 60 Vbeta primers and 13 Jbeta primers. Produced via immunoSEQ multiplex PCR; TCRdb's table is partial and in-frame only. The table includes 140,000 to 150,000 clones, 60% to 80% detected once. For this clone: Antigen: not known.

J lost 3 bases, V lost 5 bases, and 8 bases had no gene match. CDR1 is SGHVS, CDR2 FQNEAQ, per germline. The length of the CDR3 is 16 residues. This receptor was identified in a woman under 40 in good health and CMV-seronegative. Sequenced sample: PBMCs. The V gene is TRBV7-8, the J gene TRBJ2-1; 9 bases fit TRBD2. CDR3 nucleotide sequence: TGTGCCAGCAGCCAGGGAGGGCGGGGGGGCTACAATGAGCAGTTCTTC. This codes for CASSQGGRGGYNEQFF.